This is a list of T cell receptor beta chains from one sample in a study of Ad26.COV2.S vaccination and SARS-CoV-2 variants. The assay was immunoSEQ multiplex PCR, and TCRdb's table has in-frame clones only and misses some. The table lists about 480,000 clones, around 85% of them singletons. Material: peripheral blood, obtained in a trial of Ad26.COV2.S vaccine versus placebo. Receptors originate from a person aged 18-65 years who received the Ad26.COV2.S COVID-19 vaccine or a placebo. CDR3s leave out the opening cysteine and the closing phenylalanine or tryptophan. The listing skips clone size in some rows; elsewhere it reads once, few, many or a size class.

TRBJ1-1 TRBV5-5 - ASIPWGGRTEAF
TRBJ1-5 TRBV15 - ATRRAPNQPQH
TRBJ2-5 TRBV3-1/TRBV3-2 - ASSPETGNNGKGTQY
TRBJ1-5 TRBV11-2 - ASSHGAEQPQH
TRBJ1-6 TRBV4-1 - ASSQVPTGSYNSPLH
TRBJ1-5 TRBV5-1 - ASSLSGSNQPQH
TRBJ2-1 TRBV15 - ATSKYLPGTGAYNEQF
TRBJ2-1 TRBV5-6 - ASSRTGPGSSEF
TRBJ1-5 TRBV18 - ASSPSPEGVQPQH
TRBJ2-5 TRBV4-2 - ASSQVMASGSLYQETQY
TRBJ1-5 TRBV10-3 - ATSPRSQPQH
TRBJ2-1 TRBV20-1 - SASVEIGSDPVEQF
TRBJ1-1 TRBV6-6 - ASTRTVRFHNPEAF
TRBJ2-3 TRBV6-5 - ATAGRSTDTQY
TRBJ2-1 TRBV6-2/TRBV6-3 many ASRPVGQGLGNEQF
TRBJ1-1 TRBV7-2 few ASSWGVQGSLPTEAF
TRBJ2-1 TRBV20-1 - SASLRVSYNEQF
TRBJ2-2 TRBV15 - ATSPSFLNTGELF
TRBJ2-7 TRBV5-1 - ASSFSGDTYEQY
TRBJ2-1 TRBV7-9 - ASSSTSGYEQF
TRBJ2-1 TRBV13 - ASSLVGGDEQF
TRBJ1-1 TRBV19 - ASSRGLSGTEAF
TRBJ1-6 TRBV6-6 - ASSFGTAGDSPLH
TRBJ2-3 TRBV20-1 - SASLRLAGVDTQY
TRBJ2-4 TRBV30 - AWSFPSGAKNIQY
TRBJ2-2 TRBV7-2 - ASSPGQGGTGELF
TRBJ1-2 TRBV12-3/TRBV12-4 - ASTHGRGDGYT